What follows is one T cell receptor beta chain and its context. What it binds is not known. With molecular barcodes, quantitative 5'-RACE was used to make the TCR beta libraries. TCRdb recomputed calls from the 5' RACE reads with MiXCR, one row per CDR3 protein. Of about 400,000 distinct CDR3 sequences listed, approximately 20% are singletons. The data stem from a study of CD8 T cells in ankylosing spondylitis. Notes on the study in general: Before this, some motif variants had been reported in reactive arthritis synovial fluid and blood. In ankylosing spondylitis blood, a motif of roughly eight highly homologous TCR beta variants appeared characteristic. Relatively scarce in peripheral blood, disease-linked clones were CD8+. In ankylosing spondylitis patients, matched synovial fluid reportedly showed significant enrichment of disease-linked clones.

The CDR3 extends over 13 amino acids. Trimming cost V 6 bases and J 2 bases; bases outside gene matches: 4. The TCR sequence derives from a male donor with ankylosing spondylitis. Sequencing was performed on blood, either unsorted or a sorted T cell fraction (not recorded which). The rearrangement links TRBV12-3 or TRBV12-4 to TRBJ2-7; 7 nucleotides match TRBD2. The CDR3 coding sequence is TGTGCCAGCAGGACCGGGACTACCTACGAGCAGTACTTC. It yields the protein CASRTGTTYEQYF.